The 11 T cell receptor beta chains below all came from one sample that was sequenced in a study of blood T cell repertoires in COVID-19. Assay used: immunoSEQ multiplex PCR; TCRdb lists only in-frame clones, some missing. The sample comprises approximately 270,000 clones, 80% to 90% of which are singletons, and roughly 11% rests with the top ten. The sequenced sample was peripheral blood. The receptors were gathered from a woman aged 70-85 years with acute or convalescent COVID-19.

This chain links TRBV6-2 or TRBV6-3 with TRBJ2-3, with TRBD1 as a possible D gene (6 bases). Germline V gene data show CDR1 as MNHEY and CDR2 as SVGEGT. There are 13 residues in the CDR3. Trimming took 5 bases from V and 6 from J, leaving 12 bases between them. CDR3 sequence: CASSKQGLDTQYF. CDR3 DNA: TGTGCCAGCAGTAAACAGGGTCTGGATACGCAGTATTTT.

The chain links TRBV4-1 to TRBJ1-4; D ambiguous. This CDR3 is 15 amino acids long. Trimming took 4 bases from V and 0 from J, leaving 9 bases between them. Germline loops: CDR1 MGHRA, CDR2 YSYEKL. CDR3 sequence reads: CASSPPRSTNEKLFF. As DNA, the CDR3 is TGCGCCAGCAGCCCCCCCAGATCAACTAATGAAAAACTGTTTTTT.

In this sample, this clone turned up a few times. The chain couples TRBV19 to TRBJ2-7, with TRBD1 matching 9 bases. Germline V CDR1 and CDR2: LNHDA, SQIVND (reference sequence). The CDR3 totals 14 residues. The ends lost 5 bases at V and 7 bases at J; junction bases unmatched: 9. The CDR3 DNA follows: TGTGCCAGTAGTCCCGCGGGACAGGGTAAAGAGCAGTACTTC. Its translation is CASSPAGQGKEQYF.

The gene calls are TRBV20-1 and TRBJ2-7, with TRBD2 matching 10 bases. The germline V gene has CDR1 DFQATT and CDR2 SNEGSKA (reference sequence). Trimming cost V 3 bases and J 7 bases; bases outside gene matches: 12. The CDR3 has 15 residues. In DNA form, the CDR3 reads TGCAGTGCTAGTCCACCTAGCGGGGGACGACGGGAGCAGTACTTC. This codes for CSASPPSGGRREQYF.

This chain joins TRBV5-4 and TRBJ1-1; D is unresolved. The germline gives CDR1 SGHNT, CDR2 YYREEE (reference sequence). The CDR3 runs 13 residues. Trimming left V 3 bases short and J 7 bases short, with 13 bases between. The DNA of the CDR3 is TGTGCCAGCAGCTCGTCTGTCCGGAGTGAAGCTTTCTTT. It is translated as CASSSSVRSEAFF.

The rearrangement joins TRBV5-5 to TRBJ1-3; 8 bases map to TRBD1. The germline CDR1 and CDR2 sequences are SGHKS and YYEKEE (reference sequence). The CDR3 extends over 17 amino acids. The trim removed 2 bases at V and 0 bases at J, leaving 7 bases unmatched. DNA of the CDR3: TGTGCCAGCAGCTTCGACAGGGGAACGGTCTCTGGAAACACCATATATTTT. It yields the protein CASSFDRGTVSGNTIYF.

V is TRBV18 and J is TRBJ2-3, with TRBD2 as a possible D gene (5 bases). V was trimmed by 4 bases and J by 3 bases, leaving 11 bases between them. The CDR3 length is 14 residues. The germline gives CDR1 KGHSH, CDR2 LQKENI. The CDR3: CASSLGVGTDTQYF. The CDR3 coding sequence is TGTGCCAGCTCACTGGGAGTCGGAACAGATACGCAGTATTTT.

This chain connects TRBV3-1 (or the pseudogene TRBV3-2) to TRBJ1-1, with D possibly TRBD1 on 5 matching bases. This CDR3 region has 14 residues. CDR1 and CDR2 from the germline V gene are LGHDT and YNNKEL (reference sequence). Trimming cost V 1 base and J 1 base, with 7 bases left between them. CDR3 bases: TGTGCCAGCAGCCAAGGGGGGGGGAACACTGAAGCTTTCTTT. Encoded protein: CASSQGGGNTEAFF.

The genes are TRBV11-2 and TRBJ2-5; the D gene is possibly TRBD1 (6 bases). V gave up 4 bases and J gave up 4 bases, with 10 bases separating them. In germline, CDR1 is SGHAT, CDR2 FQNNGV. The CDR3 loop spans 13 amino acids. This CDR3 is CASSSTGIETQYF. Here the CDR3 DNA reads TGTGCCAGCAGCTCCACAGGGATAGAGACCCAGTACTTC.

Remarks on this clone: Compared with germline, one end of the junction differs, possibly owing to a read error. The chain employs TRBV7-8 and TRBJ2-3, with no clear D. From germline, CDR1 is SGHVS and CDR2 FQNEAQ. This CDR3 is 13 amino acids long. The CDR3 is CASSLAHLGGRNF. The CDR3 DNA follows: TGTGCCAGCAGCTTAGCTCATTTAGGTGGCAGGAATTTT.

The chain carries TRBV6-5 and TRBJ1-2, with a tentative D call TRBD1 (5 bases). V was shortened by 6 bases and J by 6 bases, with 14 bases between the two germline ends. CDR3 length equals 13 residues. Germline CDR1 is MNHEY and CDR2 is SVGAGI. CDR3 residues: CASSRLQGDGYTF. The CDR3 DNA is TGTGCCAGCAGCAGACTCCAGGGTGATGGCTACACCTTC.